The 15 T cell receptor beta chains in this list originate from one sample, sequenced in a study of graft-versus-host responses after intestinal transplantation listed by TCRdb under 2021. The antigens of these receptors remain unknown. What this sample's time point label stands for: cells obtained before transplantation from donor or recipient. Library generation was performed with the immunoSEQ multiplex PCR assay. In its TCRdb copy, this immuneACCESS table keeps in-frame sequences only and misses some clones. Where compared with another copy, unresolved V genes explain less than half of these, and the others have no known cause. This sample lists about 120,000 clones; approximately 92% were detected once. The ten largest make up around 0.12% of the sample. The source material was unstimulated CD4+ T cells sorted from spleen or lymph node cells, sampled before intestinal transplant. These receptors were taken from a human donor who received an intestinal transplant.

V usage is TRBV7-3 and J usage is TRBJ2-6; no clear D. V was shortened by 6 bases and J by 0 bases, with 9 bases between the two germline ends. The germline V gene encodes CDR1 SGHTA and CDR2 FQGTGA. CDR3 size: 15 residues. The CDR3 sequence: CASRVTGSGANVLTF. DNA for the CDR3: TGTGCCAGCAGGGTTACGGGCTCTGGGGCCAACGTCCTGACTTTC.

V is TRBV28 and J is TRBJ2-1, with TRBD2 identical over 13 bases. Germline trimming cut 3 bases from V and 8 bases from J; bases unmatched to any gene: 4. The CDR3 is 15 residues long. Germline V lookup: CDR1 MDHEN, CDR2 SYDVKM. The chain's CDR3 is CASSFGGLAGDEQFF. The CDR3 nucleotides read TGTGCCAGCAGTTTTGGAGGACTAGCGGGAGATGAGCAGTTCTTC. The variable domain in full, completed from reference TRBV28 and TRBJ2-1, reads DVKVTQSSRYLVKRTGEKVFLECVQDMDHENMFWYRQDPGLGLRLIYFSYDVKMKEKGDIPEGYSVSREKKERFSLILESASTNQTSMYLCASSFGGLAGDEQFFGPGTRLTVL.

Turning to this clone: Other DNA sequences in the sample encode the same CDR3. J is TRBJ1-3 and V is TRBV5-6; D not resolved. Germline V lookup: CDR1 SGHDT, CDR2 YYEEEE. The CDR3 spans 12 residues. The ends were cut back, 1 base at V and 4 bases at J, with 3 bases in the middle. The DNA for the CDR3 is TGTGCCAGCAGCTTGACAGGAAACACCATATATTTT. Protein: CASSLTGNTIYF.

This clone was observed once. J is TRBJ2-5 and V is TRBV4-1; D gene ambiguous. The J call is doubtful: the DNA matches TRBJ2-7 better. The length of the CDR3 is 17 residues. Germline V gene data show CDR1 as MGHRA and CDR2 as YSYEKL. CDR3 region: CASSQERSQAFLYEQYF. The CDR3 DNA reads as TGCGCCAGCAGCCAAGAAAGGTCGCAGGCCTTCCTATACGAGCAGTACTTC.

The CDR3 is CASQTGITRAGANVLTF. CDR3 nucleotide sequence: TGTGCCAGTCAGACAGGAATAACCCGGGCTGGGGCCAACGTCCTGACTTTC. The rearrangement links TRBV19 to TRBJ2-6; TRBD1 might be the D (6 bases). V gave up 8 bases and J gave up 2 bases, with 19 bases separating them. Germline lookup yields CDR1 LNHDA and CDR2 SQIVND (reference sequence). The CDR3 is 17 amino acids. Drawing the rest from reference TRBV19 and TRBJ2-6, the complete variable domain is DGGITQSPKYLFRKEGQNVTLSCEQNLNHDAMYWYRQDPGQGLRLIYYSQIVNDFQKGDIAEGYSVSREKKESFPLTVTSAQKNPTAFYLCASQTGITRAGANVLTFGAGSRLTVL.

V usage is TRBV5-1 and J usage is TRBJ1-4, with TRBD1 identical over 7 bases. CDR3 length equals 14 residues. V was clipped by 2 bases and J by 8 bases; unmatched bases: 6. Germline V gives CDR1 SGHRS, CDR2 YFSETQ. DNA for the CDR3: TGCGCCAGCAGCTTTGATCAGGGGGGAGAAAAACTGTTTTTT. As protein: CASSFDQGGEKLFF.

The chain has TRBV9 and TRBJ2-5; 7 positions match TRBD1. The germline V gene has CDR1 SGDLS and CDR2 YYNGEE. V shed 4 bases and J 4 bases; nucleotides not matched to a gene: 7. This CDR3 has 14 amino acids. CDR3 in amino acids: CASSLGQVGETQYF. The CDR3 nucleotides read TGTGCCAGCAGCCTTGGACAGGTTGGAGAGACCCAGTACTTC.

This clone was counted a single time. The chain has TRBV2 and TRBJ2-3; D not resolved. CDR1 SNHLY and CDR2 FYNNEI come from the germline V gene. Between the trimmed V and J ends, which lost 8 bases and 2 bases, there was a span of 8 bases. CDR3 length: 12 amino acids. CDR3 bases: TGTGCCAGCGGGCAACACACAGATACGCAGTATTTT. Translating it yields CASGQHTDTQYF.

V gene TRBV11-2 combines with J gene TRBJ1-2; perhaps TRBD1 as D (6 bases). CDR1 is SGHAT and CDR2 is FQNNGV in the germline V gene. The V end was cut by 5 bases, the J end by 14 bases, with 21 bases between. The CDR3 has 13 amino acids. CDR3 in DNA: TGTGCCAGCAGCGCGGGACATCGGAGAACTCCGACCTTC. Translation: CASSAGHRRTPTF.

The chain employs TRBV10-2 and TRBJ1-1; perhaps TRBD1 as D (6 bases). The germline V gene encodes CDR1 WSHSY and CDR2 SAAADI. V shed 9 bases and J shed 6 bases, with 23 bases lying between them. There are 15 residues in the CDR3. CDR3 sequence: CASTGHRALGSEAFF. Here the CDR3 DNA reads TGCGCCAGTACGGGACACAGGGCCTTAGGGTCTGAAGCTTTCTTT.

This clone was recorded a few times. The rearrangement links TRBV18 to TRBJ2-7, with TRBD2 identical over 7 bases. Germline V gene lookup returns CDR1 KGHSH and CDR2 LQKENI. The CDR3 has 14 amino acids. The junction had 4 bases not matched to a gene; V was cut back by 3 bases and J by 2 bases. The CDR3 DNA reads TGTGCCAGCTCACCCTGGGAGGGAGCCTACGAGCAGTACTTC. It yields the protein CASSPWEGAYEQYF.

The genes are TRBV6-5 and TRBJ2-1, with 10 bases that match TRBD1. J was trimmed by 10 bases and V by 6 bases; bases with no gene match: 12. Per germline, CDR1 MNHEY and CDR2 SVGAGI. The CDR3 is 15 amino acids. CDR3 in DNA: TGTGCCAGCAGACTCCGGGACAGGGGACTTCAGGAGCAGTTCTTC. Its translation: CASRLRDRGLQEQFF.

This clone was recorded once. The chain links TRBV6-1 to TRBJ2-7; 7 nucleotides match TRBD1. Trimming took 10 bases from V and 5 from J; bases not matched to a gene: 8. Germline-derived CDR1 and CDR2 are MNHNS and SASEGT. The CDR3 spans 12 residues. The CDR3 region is CATPTGSDEQYF. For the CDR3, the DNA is TGTGCCACCCCGACAGGGAGCGACGAGCAGTACTTC.

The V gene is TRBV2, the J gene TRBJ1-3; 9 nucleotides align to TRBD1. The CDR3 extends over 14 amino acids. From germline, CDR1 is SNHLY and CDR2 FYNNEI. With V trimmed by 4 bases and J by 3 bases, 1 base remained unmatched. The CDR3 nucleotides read TGTGCCAGCAGTGGGACAGGGGTTGGAAACACCATATATTTT. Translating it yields CASSGTGVGNTIYF.

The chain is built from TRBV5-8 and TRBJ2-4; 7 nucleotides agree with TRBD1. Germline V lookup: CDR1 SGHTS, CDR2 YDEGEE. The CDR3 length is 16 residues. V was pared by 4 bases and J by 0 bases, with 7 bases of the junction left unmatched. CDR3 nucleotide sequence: TGTGCCAGCAGCCCGGGACAGCTCCTAGCCAAAAACATTCAGTACTTC. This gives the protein CASSPGQLLAKNIQYF.